This is a list of T cell receptor beta chains from one sample in a study of cytomegalovirus exposure and HLA in healthy donors. Profiling relied on immunoSEQ multiplex PCR, and the TCRdb table lists in-frame clones only, not all of them. This repertoire includes tens of thousands of clones. The sequencing input was PBMCs. The receptors stem from a female donor in good health and CMV-seronegative. Both conserved end residues are part of each CDR3. The D gene is left open where the match is weak.

v_gene	j_gene	d_gene	CDR3nt	CDR3aa
TRBV19	TRBJ2-3	TRBD2	TGTGCCAGTGGACCGGGACTAGCGACAGATACGCAGTATTTT	CASGPGLATDTQYF
TRBV6-5	TRBJ2-1	NA	TGTGCCAGTCGCCGGGTGGGGGACTTGTACAATGAGCAGTTCTTC	CASRRVGDLYNEQFF
TRBV6-4	TRBJ2-2	NA	TGTGCCAGCAGCCCGAAGGGCAGGGTGAACACCGGGGAGCTGTTTTTT	CASSPKGRVNTGELFF
TRBV4-2	TRBJ2-1	TRBD2	TGTGCCAGCAGCCGGGAAGGCGGACTAGCGGGAAGGGAGTTGGACAATGAGCAGTTCTTC	CASSREGGLAGRELDNEQFF
TRBV4-2	TRBJ2-5	TRBD2	TGTGCCAGCAGCCACCCGGGGGGTCAAGAGACCCAGTACTTC	CASSHPGGQETQYF
TRBV19	TRBJ2-7	TRBD2	TGTGCCAGTAGTGATGGGGCTAGCGGGAGCTACGAGCAGTACTTC	CASSDGASGSYEQYF
TRBV18	TRBJ1-5	NA	TGTGCCAGCTCACCGGACAGAGTGGGCAATCAGCCCCAGCATTTT	CASSPDRVGNQPQHF
TRBV30	TRBJ1-2	NA	TGTGCCTGGAGTGTACGCAGGGACTATGGCTACACCTTC	CAWSVRRDYGYTF
TRBV7-9	TRBJ1-2	NA	TGTGCCAGCAGCTTAGCGGCGGCGAGCTATGGCTACACCTTC	CASSLAAASYGYTF
TRBV4-1	TRBJ1-1	TRBD1	TGCGCCAGCATCCCGACAGGGGGCCCTCATTGGGACACTGAAGCTTTCTTT	CASIPTGGPHWDTEAFF
TRBV2	TRBJ2-7	TRBD2	TGTGCCAGCAGGATAGGGACTAGCGGGAGGGCCTACGAGCAGTACTTC	CASRIGTSGRAYEQYF
TRBV9	TRBJ2-7	NA	TGTGCCAGCAGCGGGGGCCCTCCCTACGAGCAGTACTTC	CASSGGPPYEQYF
TRBV6-5	TRBJ1-4	NA	TGTGCCAGCAGTCCCTTTACTACCACGGATGAAAAACTGTTTTTT	CASSPFTTTDEKLFF
TRBV6-5	TRBJ2-7	NA	TGTGCCAGCAGCCAGGCAAGGGAGAGCTCCTACGAGCAGTACTTC	CASSQARESSYEQYF
TRBV10-2	TRBJ1-1	TRBD1	TGCGCCAGCAGGGTGGGGACAGGGGACACTGAAGCTTTCTTT	CASRVGTGDTEAFF
TRBV4-3	TRBJ2-7	NA	TGCGCCAGCAGCCAAGACGACGGCCCAGGCGAGCAGTACTTC	CASSQDDGPGEQYF
TRBV9	TRBJ2-2	NA	TGTGCCAGCAGCGTACACTCACAGGGGGAGCTGTTTTTT	CASSVHSQGELFF
TRBV7-9	TRBJ2-7	TRBD1	TGTGCCAGCAGCCCATCCCCCGGACAGGGATGGGCCTACGAGCAGTACTTC	CASSPSPGQGWAYEQYF
TRBV19	TRBJ2-1	TRBD2	TGTGCCAGTAGTTCTCGGACTAGCGCGGCCTACAATGAGCAGTTCTTC	CASSSRTSAAYNEQFF
TRBV30	TRBJ1-2	TRBD1	TGTGCCTGGGGGCCGAGGACAGGGCTTGACGGCTACACCTTC	CAWGPRTGLDGYTF
TRBV14	TRBJ1-2	NA	TGTGCCAGCAGCCAAGGAGCTAACTATGGCTACACCTTC	CASSQGANYGYTF
TRBV25-1	TRBJ2-5	TRBD2	TGTGCCAGCAGCGCTACCGTTGGACTAGCGGAGACCCAGTACTTC	CASSATVGLAETQYF
TRBV6-5	TRBJ1-1	NA	TGTGCCAGCAGGTTGCGGGGACGGGGAAACACTGAAGCTTTCTTT	CASRLRGRGNTEAFF
TRBV7-3	TRBJ2-3	NA	TGTGCCAGCAGCTCCCTGGCGGGCCCGGCAGATACGCAGTATTTT	CASSSLAGPADTQYF
TRBV5-8	TRBJ2-5	TRBD2	TGTGCCAGCAGCCTAGGCACACTAAGCGGGAGTTTAATAGAGACCCAGTACTTC	CASSLGTLSGSLIETQYF
TRBV6-1	TRBJ1-2	TRBD1	TGTGCCAGCAGTGCCTTGACAGGGTTCTATGGCTACACCTTC	CASSALTGFYGYTF
TRBV18	TRBJ2-5	TRBD1	TGTGCCAGCTCACCAAAGAGGGGGCAGGAGACCCAGTACTTC	CASSPKRGQETQYF
TRBV2	TRBJ2-1	TRBD2	TGTGCCAGCAGTGAAGCGCCAACTAGCGCCGTTAGCTACAATGAGCAGTTCTTC	CASSEAPTSAVSYNEQFF
TRBV29-1	TRBJ1-5	NA	TGCAGCGTTGGCGGTAGCAATCAGCCCCAGCATTTT	CSVGGSNQPQHF
TRBV5-6	TRBJ2-4	TRBD2	TGTGCCAGCAGCCCGGGACTAGCGGGGGGCAAAAACATTCAGTACTTC	CASSPGLAGGKNIQYF
TRBV30	TRBJ1-4	TRBD1	TGTGCCTGGAGTCGACAGGGCACTGAAAAACTGTTTTTT	CAWSRQGTEKLFF
TRBV5-4	TRBJ2-5	TRBD2	TGTGCCAGCAGCGGGCGGGCTAGCGGGCAAGAGACCCAGTACTTC	CASSGRASGQETQYF